This T cell receptor (beta chain) was sequenced in a study of T-cell memory formation after mild COVID-19. Study overall: TCR clusters showed largely donor specificity.

General study points: Later expanders leaned toward CD4+, whereas clones contracting from day 15 to 85 were balanced CD4/CD8. Detection of some responders pre-infection suggested pre-existing cross-reactive memory T cells participated. In second-wave clones peaking day 37, SARS-CoV-2 specificity remained unconfirmed.

Germline-derived CDR1 and CDR2 are SGHTA and FQGNSA. The CDR3 runs 13 residues. The V gene lost 5 bases and the J gene lost 4 bases, with 10 bases spanning the gap. TCRdb re-called the 5' RACE reads through MiXCR, storing one row per CDR3 protein. The table shows some 320,000 distinct CDR3 sequences, with 15% to 20% occurring only once. Many counts were recorded for this clonotype. Its matching antigen is unknown. This TCR was sampled from a man aged 18 to 30 who had mild COVID-19 (a few samples of this study predate the infection). Cell type and time point are not known. Material: PBMCs or a T cell subset sorted from them (not recorded which). The chain carries TRBV7-2 and TRBJ2-3, with TRBD1 as a possible D gene (6 bases). Here the CDR3 reads CASSRGTPDTQYF. The CDR3 DNA follows: TGTGCCAGCAGCCGAGGGACACCAGATACGCAGTATTTT.